This entry lists 32 T cell receptor beta chains sequenced from one sample in a study of blood T cells in healthy people across ages (dated by TCRdb to the mid-2010s). Library preparation employed 5' RACE. Sequenced on an Illumina HiSeq 2500. A second PCR of roughly 7 to 12 cycles was performed with a sample-barcoded 5' primer and a J-beta primer mix. The public reads were run again by TCRdb, first through fastp at Q25 and then through MiXCR, and only productive beta chains were kept. Every CDR3 protein is listed once, alongside the most common genes and DNA of its rows. The sample records under 700,000 distinct CDR3 sequences, approximately 25% of which are singletons. The biggest ten clones account for 8.7% of the sample. This sample also belongs to another study, concerning T cells of mothers and their children.

The specimen was blood. Receptors originate from a boy aged 5 to 17 in good health.

The chain is built from TRBV7-2 and TRBJ2-3; D may match TRBD1 or TRBD2 (7 bases each). This CDR3 contains 15 residues. The V end was cut by 5 bases, the J end by 4 bases, with 16 bases between. CDR1 SGHTA and CDR2 FQGNSA come from the germline V gene. The CDR3 bases are TGTGCCAGCAGCATGACTAGCAGGGGGGCAGATACGCAGTATTTT. Its translation is CASSMTSRGADTQYF.

The V and J genes are TRBV19 and TRBJ1-2; unclear D gene. In germline, CDR1 is LNHDA, CDR2 SQIVND (reference sequence). V was cut by 8 bases and J by 0 bases, with 16 bases left in between. CDR3 length: 15 amino acids. This CDR3 is CASYARGGTNYGYTF. In DNA form, the CDR3 reads TGTGCCAGTTATGCCCGGGGAGGTACTAACTATGGCTACACCTTC.

In this sample, this clonotype turned up many times. The CDR3 nucleotides read TGCGCCAGCAGCCAAGGCCCCGCTGAGACCCAGTACTTC. Residues: CASSQGPAETQYF. This rearrangement joins TRBV4-1 to TRBJ2-5; D unresolved. This CDR3 is 13 amino acids long. CDR1 is MGHRA and CDR2 is YSYEKL in the germline V gene. V shed 1 base and J shed 5 bases, with 8 bases lying between them.

This clonotype has more than one count but fewer than ten. The chain joins TRBV3-1 to TRBJ2-7; weak D call: TRBD1 (6 bases). Trimming left V 7 bases short and J 0 bases short, with 10 bases between. The CDR3 has 13 residues. CDR1 is LGHDT and CDR2 is YNNKEL in the germline V gene (reference sequence). The CDR3 nucleotides read TGTGCCAGCACCCGGGACAACTCCTACGAGCAGTACTTC. As protein: CASTRDNSYEQYF.

In its sample, this clonotype was seen many times. The chain couples TRBV28 to TRBJ1-1; D gene uncertain. CDR3 size: 11 residues. V lost 6 bases to trimming and J lost 4 bases, with 6 bases between them. Germline CDR1 and CDR2: MDHEN and SYDVKM. The CDR3 sequence is CASSSVTEAFF. The CDR3 DNA follows: TGTGCCAGCAGCTCGGTCACTGAAGCTTTCTTT.

This clonotype was detected a few times. This chain connects TRBV4-3 to TRBJ2-3; 7 bases match TRBD2. Trimming took 4 bases from V and 5 from J; bases not matched to a gene: 6. The CDR3 sequence is 14 residues long. Germline V gene data show CDR1 as LGHNA and CDR2 as YSLEER. The CDR3 sequence: CASSPWGRGDTQYF. The CDR3 bases are TGCGCCAGCAGCCCCTGGGGGAGGGGAGATACGCAGTATTTT.

This clonotype showed up just a few times. The rearrangement joins TRBV6-1 to TRBJ2-6; 10 bases match TRBD1. The germline gives CDR1 MNHNS, CDR2 SASEGT. This CDR3 is built from 17 residues. J lost 1 base, V lost 6 bases, and 6 bases had no gene match. The CDR3 bases are TGTGCCAGCAGGCGACAGGGGGCGTGGTCTGGGGCCAACGTCCTGACTTTC. This gives the protein CASRRQGAWSGANVLTF.

The J gene is TRBJ2-7, the V gene TRBV6-5; 8 bases line up with TRBD2. The J segment lost 2 bases and the V segment lost 0 bases, leaving 6 bases of the junction unmatched. The CDR3 covers 16 residues. Germline CDR1 is MNHEY and CDR2 is SVGAGI. For the CDR3, the DNA is TGTGCCAGCAGTTACTCGACGGGACTAGTGGCCTACGAGCAGTACTTC. Translated: CASSYSTGLVAYEQYF.

The chain recombines TRBV12-3 or TRBV12-4 with TRBJ2-5, with D possibly being TRBD1 (5 bases). The CDR3 is 14 residues long. Trimming pared 0 bases from V and 4 bases from J, leaving 9 bases between. CDR3 amino acids: CASSLAQGPETQYF. CDR3 nucleotides: TGTGCCAGCAGTTTAGCCCAGGGCCCAGAGACCCAGTACTTC.

This clonotype has more than one count but fewer than ten. The chain combines TRBV7-2 with TRBJ2-7; 14 nucleotides align to TRBD2. V lost 5 bases, J lost 3 bases, and 9 bases stayed unmatched. The CDR3 has 17 residues. The germline gives CDR1 SGHTA, CDR2 FQGNSA. The CDR3 sequence: CASSLSGTSGGYYEQYF. For the CDR3, the DNA is TGTGCCAGCAGCCTAAGCGGGACTAGCGGGGGTTACTACGAGCAGTACTTC.

This clonotype came up a few times. The chain combines TRBV20-1 with TRBJ1-6, with unresolved D. Trimming pared 5 bases from V and 9 bases from J, leaving 20 bases between. The CDR3 extends over 15 amino acids. In germline, CDR1 is DFQATT, CDR2 SNEGSKA (reference sequence). CDR3 protein: CSASRVHRTFSPLHF. In nucleotides, the CDR3 is TGCAGTGCTTCCCGAGTCCATAGAACGTTTTCACCCCTCCACTTT.

Concerning this clonotype: Relative to the germline gene, one junction end is altered; a read error may explain this. The CDR3 is CASSLAGDREMNTEAFF. The CDR3 DNA reads as TGTGCTAGCAGCTTAGCGGGGGACCGAGAGATGAACACTGAAGCTTTCTTT. This rearrangement joins TRBV7-7 to TRBJ1-1, with D maybe TRBD1 (5 bases). The CDR3 length is 17 residues. CDR1 and CDR2 (germline): SSHAT, FNYEAQ (reference sequence).

This clonotype occurred a few times. The V call is TRBV6-6, the J call TRBJ2-5, with TRBD2 matching over 12 bases. The germline gives CDR1 MNHNY, CDR2 SVGAGI (reference sequence). After removal of 6 bases from V and 5 bases from J, the junction contained 7 bases not matched to a gene. The CDR3 has 15 residues. This CDR3 reads CASSLTSGRMETQYF. CDR3 sequence (DNA): TGTGCCAGCAGCCTAACTAGCGGGAGGATGGAGACCCAGTACTTC.

The gene calls are TRBV27 and TRBJ2-7, with 8 bases identical to TRBD1. V shed 4 bases and J 6 bases; nucleotides not matched to a gene: 8. From germline, CDR1 is MNHEY and CDR2 SMNVEV (reference sequence). This CDR3 spans 14 amino acids. In nucleotides, the CDR3 is TGTGCCAGCAGTTCCGGGACAGGCGGGCGCGAGCAGTACTTC. It specifies CASSSGTGGREQYF.

The sample holds a few counts of this clonotype. The V call is TRBV30, the J call TRBJ1-2; no clear D. V was cut by 8 bases and J by 2 bases, with 18 bases left in between. Per the germline V gene, CDR1 is GTSNPN and CDR2 is SVGIG (reference sequence). This CDR3 spans 14 amino acids. In DNA form, the CDR3 reads TGTGCCCGGAATCATGTCGACAAAAACTATGGCTACACCTTC. Translation gives CARNHVDKNYGYTF. The whole variable domain, remainder taken from reference TRBV30 and TRBJ1-2, is SQTIHQWPATLVQPVGSPLSLECTVEGTSNPNLYWYRQAAGRGLQLLFYSVGIGQISSEVPQNLSASRPQDRQFILSSKKLLLSDSGFYLCARNHVDKNYGYTFGSGTRLTVV.

This clonotype was observed a few times. The chain employs TRBV29-1 and TRBJ2-1; D uncertain. V shed 2 bases and J shed 9 bases, with 2 bases lying between them. Germline CDR1 SQVTM, CDR2 ANQGSEA. The CDR3 contains 9 residues. The CDR3 here is CSVEFEQFF. In nucleotides, the CDR3 is TGCAGCGTTGAATTTGAGCAGTTCTTC.

This clonotype was seen a few times. The chain links TRBV5-1 to TRBJ2-1; TRBD2 agrees at 9 bases. Germline CDR1 and CDR2: SGHRS and YFSETQ. CDR3 length: 15 amino acids. V gave up 0 bases and J gave up 8 bases; unmatched junction bases: 6. CDR3 sequence reads: CASSLARGGIDEQFF. The CDR3 bases are TGCGCCAGCAGCTTGGCGCGGGGGGGCATCGATGAGCAGTTCTTC.

This clonotype has a handful of counts. The chain links TRBV12-5 to TRBJ2-3; the match to TRBD1 covers 10 bases. The CDR3 length is 20 residues. Trimming took 0 bases from V and 7 from J; bases not matched to a gene: 19. CDR1 and CDR2 (germline): LGHNT, FRNRAP. CDR3 region: CASGLVRGLKDRGELNTQYF. For the CDR3, the DNA is TGTGCTAGTGGTTTGGTACGCGGGCTCAAGGACAGGGGGGAGTTAAATACGCAGTATTTT.

The gene calls are TRBV29-1 and TRBJ1-5, with unresolved D. V was pared by 5 bases and J by 1 base, with 15 bases between. Germline values: CDR1 SQVTM, CDR2 ANQGSEA. This CDR3 region has 15 residues. CDR3 region: CSVPLRVWSNQPQHF. Written as DNA, the CDR3 is TGCAGCGTTCCCCTGCGAGTTTGGAGCAATCAGCCCCAGCATTTT.

A few counts support this clonotype. This sequence joins TRBV27 and TRBJ1-2; no clear D gene. The germline CDR1 and CDR2 sequences are MNHEY and SMNVEV (reference sequence). The CDR3 extends over 13 amino acids. The V gene lost 4 bases and the J gene lost 2 bases, with 8 bases spanning the gap. The CDR3 here is CASSWPANYGYTF. The CDR3 DNA follows: TGTGCCAGCAGTTGGCCAGCCAACTATGGCTACACCTTC.

This clonotype was seen a few times. This chain joins TRBV5-1 and TRBJ2-7; perhaps D is TRBD1 or TRBD2 (5 bases each). The V gene lost 0 bases and the J gene lost 3 bases, with 13 bases spanning the gap. The CDR3 covers 15 residues. Germline V gives CDR1 SGHRS, CDR2 YFSETQ. The CDR3 loop is CASSLAIGGDYEQYF. In nucleotides, the CDR3 is TGCGCCAGCAGCTTGGCCATTGGGGGAGACTACGAGCAGTACTTC.

A few counts support this clonotype. The chain recombines TRBV4-1 with TRBJ1-2; D is unresolved. Trimming took off 2 bases at V and 5 bases at J, with 18 bases between the two ends. Germline assignment: CDR1 MGHRA and CDR2 YSYEKL. The CDR3 consists of 16 residues. The CDR3 sequence: CASSQPIRQPDYGYTF. The CDR3 bases are TGCGCCAGCAGCCAACCCATAAGGCAACCGGATTATGGCTACACCTTC.

The rearrangement uses TRBV6-5 and TRBJ2-1; no clear D. V dropped 2 bases and J dropped 5 bases, with 7 bases sitting between them. Germline CDR1 reads MNHEY; CDR2 reads SVGAGI. The CDR3 consists of 13 residues. The CDR3 is CASSYRLNNEQFF. The CDR3 DNA is TGTGCCAGCAGTTACAGGCTGAACAATGAGCAGTTCTTC.

The rearrangement links TRBV6-5 to TRBJ1-2; a possible D gene is TRBD1 (5 bases). This CDR3 comprises 13 residues. The germline V and J ends were trimmed by 5 bases and 2 bases, with 9 bases remaining between them. The germline CDR1 and CDR2 sequences are MNHEY and SVGAGI. CDR3 in amino acids: CASSNRRNYGYTF. The CDR3 coding sequence is TGTGCCAGCAGTAACAGGAGAAACTATGGCTACACCTTC.

The chain carries TRBV5-1 and TRBJ2-7; perhaps TRBD2 as D (5 bases). Trimming removed 1 base from V and 2 bases from J, with 13 bases in between. The CDR3 has 15 residues. In germline, CDR1 is SGHRS, CDR2 YFSETQ. The CDR3 region has the DNA TGCGCCAGCAGCTTGTGGGTACCGCGGGCCTACGAGCAGTACTTC. Translated, it gives CASSLWVPRAYEQYF.

The chain links TRBV4-3 to TRBJ2-1; D unclear. V was clipped by 0 bases and J by 2 bases, with 14 bases between them. Looked up from germline, CDR1 is LGHNA and CDR2 is YSLEER. The CDR3 is 17 residues long. The CDR3 DNA is TGCGCCAGCAGCCAAGAGTCCACTGGAAGCCCCTACAATGAGCAGTTCTTC. This sequence encodes CASSQESTGSPYNEQFF.

This clonotype was observed a handful of times. The rearrangement joins TRBV3-1 to TRBJ2-7, with D perhaps assigned TRBD1 or TRBD2 (5 bases each). The length of the CDR3 is 15 residues. The V end was cut by 1 base, the J end by 3 bases, with 13 bases between. Germline values: CDR1 LGHDT, CDR2 YNNKEL (reference sequence). CDR3 in amino acids: CASSQGGRWLYEQYF. CDR3 nucleotides: TGTGCCAGCAGCCAAGGGGGACGGTGGCTCTACGAGCAGTACTTC.

This chain uses TRBV20-1 with TRBJ1-4, with 8 bases identical to TRBD1. J gave up 0 bases and V 3 bases, and 9 bases lay outside the gene matches. In germline, CDR1 is DFQATT, CDR2 SNEGSKA (reference sequence). The CDR3 runs to 17 residues. The DNA of the CDR3 is TGCAGTGCTAGCCCCCGGGACAGGTCTGCAACTAATGAAAAACTGTTTTTT. Translated, it gives CSASPRDRSATNEKLFF.

This clonotype was counted between two and nine times. The chain carries TRBV6-1 and TRBJ2-7, with 7 nucleotides matching TRBD2. CDR1 and CDR2 from the germline V gene are MNHNS and SASEGT. Trimming removed 8 bases from V and 1 base from J; junction bases left unmatched: 17. The CDR3 loop spans 17 amino acids. CDR3 in amino acids: CASETGRRASGSYEQYF. CDR3 sequence (DNA): TGTGCCAGCGAGACTGGCAGGCGCGCTAGCGGATCCTACGAGCAGTACTTC.

This rearrangement joins TRBV5-1 to TRBJ1-1; D call uncertain. Germline V gene lookup returns CDR1 SGHRS and CDR2 YFSETQ. Trimming left V 6 bases short and J 3 bases short, with 12 bases between. The length of the CDR3 is 13 residues. CDR3 loop: CASNQDGHTEAFF. For the CDR3, the DNA is TGCGCCAGCAACCAAGATGGACACACTGAAGCTTTCTTT.

The chain joins TRBV9 to TRBJ2-7; D is unresolved. With 2 bases removed from V and 3 bases from J, the gap between germline ends came to 18 bases. CDR1 is SGDLS and CDR2 is YYNGEE in the germline V gene. The CDR3 has 16 residues. The CDR3 DNA sequence: TGTGCCAGCAGCGTCCCCTCACGGCCCTACTTCTACGAGCAGTACTTC. Protein: CASSVPSRPYFYEQYF. Filled out from reference TRBV9 and TRBJ2-7, the complete variable domain reads DSGVTQTPKHLITATGQRVTLRCSPRSGDLSVYWYQQSLDQGLQFLIQYYNGEERAKGNILERFSAQQFPDLHSELNLSSLELGDSALYFCASSVPSRPYFYEQYFGPGTRLTVT.

This clonotype was seen just once. The J gene is TRBJ2-3, the V gene TRBV12-3 or TRBV12-4, with TRBD2 identical over 11 bases. The trim removed 5 bases at V and 4 bases at J, leaving 8 bases unmatched. CDR3 length equals 16 residues. DNA of the CDR3: TGTGCCAGCAGTCCGGGACTAGCGGCGAACGCAGATACGCAGTATTTT. Its translation: CASSPGLAANADTQYF.